A single T cell receptor (beta chain) is shown here with its context. Its antigen is undetermined. This entry comes from a study of cytomegalovirus exposure and HLA in healthy donors. The CDR3 length is 17 residues. Germline CDR1 SNHLY, CDR2 FYNNEI. The V and J ends lost 4 bases and 4 bases respectively, with 21 bases between them. General study results and limits: Follow-up analysis seemed to connect common viral pathogens with several of the most significant clusters identified. According to a later analysis, most TCR beta chains associated with CMV appeared HLA-restricted. In an earlier analysis, productive rearrangement rates for most beta V segments clustered near 87% or 30%.

The PCR used 60 Vbeta and 13 Jbeta primers. The repertoire was sequenced with immunoSEQ multiplex PCR; TCRdb's copy has only in-frame clones and lacks some. The profile covers 150,000 or so clones, with over 80% appearing a single time and under 5% taken by the ten largest. The source is a woman between 45 and 65 years old in good health and CMV-seropositive. The specimen was PBMCs. The rearrangement links TRBV2 to TRBJ2-3, with D possibly matching TRBD2 (5 bases). The CDR3 sequence: CASSGVVLAAGADTQYF. As DNA, the CDR3 is TGTGCCAGCAGTGGTGTAGTCCTAGCCGCCGGGGCAGATACGCAGTATTTT.